This T cell receptor beta chain was sequenced during a study of shared clonotypes between healthy human individuals. Whole-study findings and limits: Four donors shared about 5% of their naive CD4 clonotypes. Rarefaction demonstrated incomplete sorted-subset sequencing despite large depth.

CD45RO-negative, CCR7-positively selected cells formed the naive CD8 fraction, excluding terminally differentiated effector memory CD45RA+ cells. Donors, without exception, were Caucasian adults residing in Nashville, Tennessee. Profiling relied on immunoSEQ multiplex PCR, and the TCRdb table lists in-frame clones only, not all of them. This table has more than 2 million clones, about 95% appearing once. The V gene's germline CDR1 is MNHEY and CDR2 SMNVEV (reference sequence). V trimming: 2 bases; J trimming: 2 bases; junction bases outside the gene matches: 3. The CDR3 spans 15 residues. Concerning this clone: Its antigen remains unknown.

The sample was naive CD8+ T cells sorted from blood. The sequence was obtained from a man younger than 30 in good health. The V call is TRBV27, the J call TRBJ2-7; TRBD1 agrees at 10 bases. Written as DNA, the CDR3 is TGTGCCAGCAGTTTAGACAGGGGGCAAGCCTACGAGCAGTACTTC. It is translated as CASSLDRGQAYEQYF.